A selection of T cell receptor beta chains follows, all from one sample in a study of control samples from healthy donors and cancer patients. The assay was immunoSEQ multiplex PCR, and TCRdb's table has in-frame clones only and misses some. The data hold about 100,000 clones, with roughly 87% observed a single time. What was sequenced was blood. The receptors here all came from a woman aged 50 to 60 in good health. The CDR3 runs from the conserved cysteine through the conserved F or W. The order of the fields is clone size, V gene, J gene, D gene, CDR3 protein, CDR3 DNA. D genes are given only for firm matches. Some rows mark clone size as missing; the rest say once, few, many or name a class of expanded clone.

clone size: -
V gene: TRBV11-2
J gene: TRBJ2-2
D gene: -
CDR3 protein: CASSLGGAESTGELFF
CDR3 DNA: TGTGCCAGCAGCTTAGGGGGGGCTGAGAGCACCGGGGAGCTGTTTTTT

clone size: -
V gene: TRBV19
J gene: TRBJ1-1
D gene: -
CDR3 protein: CASSRTPDTEAFF
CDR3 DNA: TGTGCCAGTAGCCGAACCCCGGACACTGAAGCTTTCTTT

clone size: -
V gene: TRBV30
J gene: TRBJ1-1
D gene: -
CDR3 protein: CAWSEGWEQLNLNTEAFF
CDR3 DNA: TGTGCCTGGAGTGAAGGGTGGGAACAGTTAAATTTGAACACTGAAGCTTTCTTT

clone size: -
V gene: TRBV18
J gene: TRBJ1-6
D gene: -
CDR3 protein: CASSVKTTESSYNSPLHF
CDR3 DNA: TGTGCCAGCTCCGTTAAAACCACAGAGAGCTCCTATAATTCACCCCTCCACTTT

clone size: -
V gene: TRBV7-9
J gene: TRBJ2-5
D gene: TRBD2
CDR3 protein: CASSIPGLEGQTQYF
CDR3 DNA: TGTGCCAGCAGCATACCGGGACTAGAGGGACAGACCCAGTACTTC

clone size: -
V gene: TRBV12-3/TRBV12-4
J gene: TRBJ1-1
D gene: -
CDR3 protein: CASSFTASTEAFF
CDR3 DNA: TGTGCCAGCAGTTTTACGGCGAGCACTGAAGCTTTCTTT

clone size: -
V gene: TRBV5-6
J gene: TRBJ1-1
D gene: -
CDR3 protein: CASSLEGGLFRLNTEAFF
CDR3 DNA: TGTGCCAGCAGCTTGGAGGGGGGGCTCTTCCGCTTGAACACTGAAGCTTTCTTT

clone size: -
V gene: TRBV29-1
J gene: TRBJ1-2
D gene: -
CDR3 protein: CSGGPANYGYTF
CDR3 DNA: TGCAGCGGGGGGCCGGCTAACTATGGCTACACCTTC

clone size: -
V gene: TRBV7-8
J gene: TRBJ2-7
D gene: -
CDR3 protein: CASSYTGLGYEQYF
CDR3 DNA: TGTGCCAGCAGTTATACAGGGTTGGGTTACGAGCAGTACTTC

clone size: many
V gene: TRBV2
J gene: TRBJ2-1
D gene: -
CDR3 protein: CASSAGSDNEQFF
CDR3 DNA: TGTGCCAGCAGCGCCGGATCGGACAATGAGCAGTTCTTC

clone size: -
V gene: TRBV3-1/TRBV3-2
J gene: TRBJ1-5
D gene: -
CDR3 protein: CASSQGLTNQPQHF
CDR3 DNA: TGTGCCAGCAGCCAAGGGTTAACCAATCAGCCCCAGCATTTT

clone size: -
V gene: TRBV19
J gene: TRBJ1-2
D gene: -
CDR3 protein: CASTPGPRGDRYGYTF
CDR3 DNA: TGTGCCAGTACCCCCGGGCCGCGGGGCGACCGCTATGGCTACACCTTC

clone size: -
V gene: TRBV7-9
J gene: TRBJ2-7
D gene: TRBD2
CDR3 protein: CASSPMTSGYNSYEQYF
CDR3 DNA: TGTGCCAGCAGCCCAATGACTAGCGGTTACAACTCCTACGAGCAGTACTTC

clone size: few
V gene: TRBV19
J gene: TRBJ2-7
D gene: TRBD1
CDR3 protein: CASSMFRYRGGSYEQYF
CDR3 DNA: TGTGCCAGTAGTATGTTCCGGTACAGGGGCGGTTCCTACGAGCAGTACTTC

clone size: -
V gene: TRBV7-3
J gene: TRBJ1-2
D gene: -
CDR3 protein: CASSSPTGEDRRVGYTF
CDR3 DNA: TGTGCCAGCAGCTCCCCCACCGGGGAGGACCGCCGGGTTGGCTACACCTTC

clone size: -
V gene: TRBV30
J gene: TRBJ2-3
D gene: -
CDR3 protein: CAWRHLLRGRGDTQYF
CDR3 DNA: TGTGCCTGGAGGCACCTTTTAAGGGGACGTGGAGATACGCAGTATTTT

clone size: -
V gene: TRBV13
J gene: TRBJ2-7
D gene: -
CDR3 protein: CASSFRESGANEQYF
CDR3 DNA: TGTGCCAGCAGCTTTAGGGAATCGGGCGCCAACGAGCAGTACTTC

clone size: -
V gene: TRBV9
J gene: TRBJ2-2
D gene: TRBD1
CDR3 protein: CASSPRTGSNTGELFF
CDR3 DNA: TGTGCCAGCAGCCCTAGGACAGGGTCGAACACCGGGGAGCTGTTTTTT

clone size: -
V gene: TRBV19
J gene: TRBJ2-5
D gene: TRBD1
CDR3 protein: CASSTGGWETQYF
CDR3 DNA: TGTGCCAGTAGTACAGGGGGCTGGGAGACCCAGTACTTC

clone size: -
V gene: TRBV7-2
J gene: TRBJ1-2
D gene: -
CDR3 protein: CASSLDSAFNGYTF
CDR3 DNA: TGTGCCAGCAGCCTGGACAGCGCTTTTAACGGCTACACCTTC

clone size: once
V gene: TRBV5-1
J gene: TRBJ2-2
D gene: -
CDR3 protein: CASSPKDTGELFF
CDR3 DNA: TGCGCCAGTAGCCCCAAGGACACCGGGGAGCTGTTTTTT

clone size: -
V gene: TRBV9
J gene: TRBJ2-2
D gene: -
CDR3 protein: CASSEKGGREKGTGELFF
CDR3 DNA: TGTGCCAGCAGCGAGAAAGGGGGGCGGGAGAAGGGCACCGGGGAGCTGTTTTTT

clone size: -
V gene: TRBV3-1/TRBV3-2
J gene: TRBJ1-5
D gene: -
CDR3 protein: CASSQIGSNQPQHF
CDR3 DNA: TGTGCCAGCAGCCAAATCGGTAGCAATCAGCCCCAGCATTTT

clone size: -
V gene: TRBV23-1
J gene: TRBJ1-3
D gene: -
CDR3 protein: CASARGLLALNTIYF
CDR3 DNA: TGCGCCAGCGCGCGGGGACTCTTAGCCCTTAACACCATATATTTT

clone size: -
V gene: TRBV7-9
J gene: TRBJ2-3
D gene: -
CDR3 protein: CASSPMRSADTQYF
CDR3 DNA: TGTGCCAGCAGCCCGATGAGATCGGCAGATACGCAGTATTTT

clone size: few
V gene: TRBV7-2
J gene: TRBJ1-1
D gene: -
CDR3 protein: CASSLAPVGVTGGRTEAFF
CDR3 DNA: TGTGCCAGCAGCTTAGCGCCGGTCGGGGTCACGGGTGGGAGGACTGAAGCTTTCTTT

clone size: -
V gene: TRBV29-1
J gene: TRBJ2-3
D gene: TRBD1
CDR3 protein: CSVEQVMGQSTDTQYF
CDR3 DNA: TGCAGCGTTGAACAAGTTATGGGACAGTCCACAGATACGCAGTATTTT

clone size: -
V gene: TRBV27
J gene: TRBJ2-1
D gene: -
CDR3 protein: CASRPDTPQEVF
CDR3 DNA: TGTGCCAGCAGACCGGATACGCCCCAAGAGGTCTTC

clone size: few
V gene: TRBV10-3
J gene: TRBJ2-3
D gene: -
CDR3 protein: CATSRIVADTQYF
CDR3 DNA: TGTGCCACTTCACGGATAGTCGCAGATACGCAGTATTTT

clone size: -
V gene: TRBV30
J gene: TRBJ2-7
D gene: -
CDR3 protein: CAWSTGLGGYEQYF
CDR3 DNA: TGTGCCTGGAGTACAGGACTAGGGGGCTACGAGCAGTACTTC

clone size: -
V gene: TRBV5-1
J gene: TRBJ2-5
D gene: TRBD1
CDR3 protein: CASRRGPTGGDRQETQYF
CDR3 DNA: TGCGCCAGCAGGCGGGGCCCCACAGGGGGCGATCGGCAAGAGACCCAGTACTTC

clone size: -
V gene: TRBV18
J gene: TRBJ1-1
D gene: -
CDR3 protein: CASSPTPSQTEAFF
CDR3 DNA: TGTGCCAGCTCACCAACACCGAGTCAGACTGAAGCTTTCTTT

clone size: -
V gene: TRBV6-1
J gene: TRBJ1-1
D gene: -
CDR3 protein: CASSDPGASRAFF
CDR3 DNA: TGTGCCAGCAGTGACCCAGGGGCCTCGAGGGCTTTCTTT

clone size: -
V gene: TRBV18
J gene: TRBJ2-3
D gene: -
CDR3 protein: CASSRPSSADTQYF
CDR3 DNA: TGTGCCAGCTCCCGCCCCTCTAGCGCAGATACGCAGTATTTT

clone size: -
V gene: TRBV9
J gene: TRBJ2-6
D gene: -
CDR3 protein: CASGVASGANVLTF
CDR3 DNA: TGTGCCAGCGGGGTAGCTTCTGGGGCCAACGTCCTGACTTTC

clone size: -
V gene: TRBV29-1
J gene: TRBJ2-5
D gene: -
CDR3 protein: CSVNPSGRETQYF
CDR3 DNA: TGCAGCGTCAATCCCTCAGGGCGGGAGACCCAGTACTTC

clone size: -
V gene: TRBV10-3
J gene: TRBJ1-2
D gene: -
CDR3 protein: CAISDLSASNYGYTF
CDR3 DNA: TGTGCCATCAGTGATTTAAGCGCCTCTAACTATGGCTACACCTTC